This T cell receptor beta chain was retrieved from a study of blood T cell repertoires in COVID-19. Using immunoSEQ multiplex PCR, the repertoire was profiled, and TCRdb retains in-frame clones only, with some absent. The data show 180,000 or so clones, 84% seen once. The CDR3 has 13 amino acids. With 5 bases removed from V and 3 bases from J, the gap between germline ends came to 10 bases. CDR1 is SNHLY and CDR2 is FYNNEI in the germline V gene. Cohort 3 recovered donors had two negative PCRs, clearance, or symptom resolution. This receptor was taken from a man in his fifties or sixties who had recovered from COVID-19. Source material: PBMCs or T cells enriched from blood (not recorded which). The chain recombines TRBV2 with TRBJ1-2; D remains unclear. This chain's CDR3 is CASSRQEDYGYTF. DNA of the CDR3: TGTGCCAGCAGTCGGCAGGAAGACTATGGCTACACCTTC.